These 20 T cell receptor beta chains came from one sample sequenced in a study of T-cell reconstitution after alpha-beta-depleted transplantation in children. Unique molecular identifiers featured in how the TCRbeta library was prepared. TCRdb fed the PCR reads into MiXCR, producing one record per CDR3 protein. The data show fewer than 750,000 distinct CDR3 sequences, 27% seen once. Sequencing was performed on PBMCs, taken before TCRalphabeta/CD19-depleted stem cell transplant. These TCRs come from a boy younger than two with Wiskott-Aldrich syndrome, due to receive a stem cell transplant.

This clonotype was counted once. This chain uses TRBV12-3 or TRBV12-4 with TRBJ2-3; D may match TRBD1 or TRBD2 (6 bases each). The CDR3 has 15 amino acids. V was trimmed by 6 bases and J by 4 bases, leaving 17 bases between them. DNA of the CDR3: TGTGCCAGCAGAGTTTCGGGGGCGGGGCCAGATACGCAGTATTTT. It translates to CASRVSGAGPDTQYF.

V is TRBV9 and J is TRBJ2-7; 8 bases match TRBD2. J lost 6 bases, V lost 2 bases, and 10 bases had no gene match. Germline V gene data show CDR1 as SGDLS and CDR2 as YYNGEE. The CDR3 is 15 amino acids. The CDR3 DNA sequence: TGTGCCAGCAGCGTCGGATGGACTAGCCCTGCCGAGCAGTACTTC. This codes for CASSVGWTSPAEQYF. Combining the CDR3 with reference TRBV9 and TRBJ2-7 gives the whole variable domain DSGVTQTPKHLITATGQRVTLRCSPRSGDLSVYWYQQSLDQGLQFLIQYYNGEERAKGNILERFSAQQFPDLHSELNLSSLELGDSALYFCASSVGWTSPAEQYFGPGTRLTVT.

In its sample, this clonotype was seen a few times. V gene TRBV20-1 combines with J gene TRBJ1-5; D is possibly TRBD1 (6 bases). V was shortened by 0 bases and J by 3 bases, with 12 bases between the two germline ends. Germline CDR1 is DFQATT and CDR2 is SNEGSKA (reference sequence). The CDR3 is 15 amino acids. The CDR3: CSARDRQGINQPQHF. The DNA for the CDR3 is TGCAGTGCTAGAGATAGGCAGGGGATCAATCAGCCCCAGCATTTT.

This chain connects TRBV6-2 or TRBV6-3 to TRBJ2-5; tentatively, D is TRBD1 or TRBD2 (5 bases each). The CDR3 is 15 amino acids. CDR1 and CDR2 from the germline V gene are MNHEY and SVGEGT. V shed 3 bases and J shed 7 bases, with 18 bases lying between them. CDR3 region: CASSYRDHRMGTQYF. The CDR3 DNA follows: TGTGCCAGCAGTTATCGGGACCACCGCATGGGGACCCAGTACTTC.

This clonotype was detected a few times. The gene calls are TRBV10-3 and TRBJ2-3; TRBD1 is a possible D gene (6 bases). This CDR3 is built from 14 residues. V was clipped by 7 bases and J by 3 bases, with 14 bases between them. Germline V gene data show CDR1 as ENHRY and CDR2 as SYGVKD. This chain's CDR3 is CAIKEGGPTDTQYF. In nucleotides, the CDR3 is TGTGCCATCAAGGAAGGGGGTCCAACAGATACGCAGTATTTT.

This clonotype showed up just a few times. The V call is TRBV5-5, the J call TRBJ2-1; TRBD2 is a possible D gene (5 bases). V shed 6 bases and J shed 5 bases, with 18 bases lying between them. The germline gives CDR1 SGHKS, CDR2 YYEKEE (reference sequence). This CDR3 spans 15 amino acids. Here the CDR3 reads CASTWRMTGNNEQFF. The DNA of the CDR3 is TGTGCCAGCACCTGGAGGATGACGGGAAACAATGAGCAGTTCTTC.

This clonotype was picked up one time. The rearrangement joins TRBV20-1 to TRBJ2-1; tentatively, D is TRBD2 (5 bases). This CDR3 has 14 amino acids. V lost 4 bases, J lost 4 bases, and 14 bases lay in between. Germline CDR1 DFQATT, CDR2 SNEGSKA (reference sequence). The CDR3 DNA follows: TGCAGTGCTATTAACGGGGTTATGTACAATGAGCAGTTCTTC. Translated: CSAINGVMYNEQFF.

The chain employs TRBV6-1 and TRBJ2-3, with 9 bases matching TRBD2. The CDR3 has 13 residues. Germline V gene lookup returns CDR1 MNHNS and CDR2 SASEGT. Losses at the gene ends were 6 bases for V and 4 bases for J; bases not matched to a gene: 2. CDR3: CASRAGGPDTQYF. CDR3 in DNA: TGTGCCAGCAGGGCGGGAGGGCCAGATACGCAGTATTTT.

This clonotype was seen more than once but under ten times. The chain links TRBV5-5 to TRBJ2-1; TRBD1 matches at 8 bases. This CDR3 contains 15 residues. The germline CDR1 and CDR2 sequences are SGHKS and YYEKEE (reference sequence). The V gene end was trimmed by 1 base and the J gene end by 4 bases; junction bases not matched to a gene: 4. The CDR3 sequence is CASSLLTGAYNEQFF. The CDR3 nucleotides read TGTGCCAGCAGCTTGCTGACAGGGGCTTACAATGAGCAGTTCTTC.

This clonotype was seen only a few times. In nucleotides, the CDR3 is TGCGCCAGCAGCTTGATGGCGGGAGCATACAATGAGCAGTTCTTC. It encodes CASSLMAGAYNEQFF. The chain carries TRBV5-1 and TRBJ2-1, with TRBD2 matching over 7 bases. Germline values: CDR1 SGHRS, CDR2 YFSETQ. The CDR3 covers 15 residues. Trimming took 1 base from V and 4 from J; bases not matched to a gene: 5.

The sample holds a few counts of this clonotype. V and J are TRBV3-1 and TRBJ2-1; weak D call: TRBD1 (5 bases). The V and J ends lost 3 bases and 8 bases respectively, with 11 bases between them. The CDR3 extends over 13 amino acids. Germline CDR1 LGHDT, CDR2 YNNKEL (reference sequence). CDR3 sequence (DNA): TGTGCCAGCAGCCACCGTGGGGCCCATGAGCAGTTCTTC. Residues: CASSHRGAHEQFF.

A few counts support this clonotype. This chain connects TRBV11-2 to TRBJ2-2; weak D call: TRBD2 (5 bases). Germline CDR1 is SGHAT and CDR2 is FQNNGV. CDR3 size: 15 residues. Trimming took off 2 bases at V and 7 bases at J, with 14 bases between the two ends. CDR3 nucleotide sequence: TGTGCCAGCAGCTTATGGGCAGCTAGCAACGGGGAGCTGTTTTTT. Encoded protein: CASSLWAASNGELFF.

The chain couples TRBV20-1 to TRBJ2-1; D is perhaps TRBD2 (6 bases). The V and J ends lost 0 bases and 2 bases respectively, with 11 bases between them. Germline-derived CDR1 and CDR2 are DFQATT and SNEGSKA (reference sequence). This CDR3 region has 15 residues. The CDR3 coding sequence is TGCAGTGCTAGAGAAAGGTGGGGGGCCTACAATGAGCAGTTCTTC. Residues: CSARERWGAYNEQFF.

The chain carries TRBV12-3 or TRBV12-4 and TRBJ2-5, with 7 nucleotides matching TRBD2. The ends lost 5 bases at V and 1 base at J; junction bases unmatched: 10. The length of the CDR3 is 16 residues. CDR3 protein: CASSHGLAVPQETQYF. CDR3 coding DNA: TGTGCCAGCAGTCATGGGCTAGCGGTACCCCAAGAGACCCAGTACTTC.

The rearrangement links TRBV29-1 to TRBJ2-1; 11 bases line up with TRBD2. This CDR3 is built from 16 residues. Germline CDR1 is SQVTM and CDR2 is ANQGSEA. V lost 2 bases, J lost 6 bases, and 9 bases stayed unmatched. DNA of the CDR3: TGCAGCGTTGAAAGAGGCCTAGCGGGAGGAGGCAATGAGCAGTTCTTC. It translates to CSVERGLAGGGNEQFF.

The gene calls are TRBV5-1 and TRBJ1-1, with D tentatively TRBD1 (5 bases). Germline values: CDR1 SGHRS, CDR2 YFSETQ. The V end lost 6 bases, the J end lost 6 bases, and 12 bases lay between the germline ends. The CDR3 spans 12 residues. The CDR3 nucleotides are TGCGCCAGCACAGGGAGTTTCGCTGAAGCTTTCTTT. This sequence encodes CASTGSFAEAFF.

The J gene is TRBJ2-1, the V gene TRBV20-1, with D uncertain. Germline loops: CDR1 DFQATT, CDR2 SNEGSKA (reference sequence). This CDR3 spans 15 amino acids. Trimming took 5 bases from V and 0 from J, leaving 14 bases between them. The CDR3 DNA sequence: TGCAGTGCTCTCCCCCCTAAGAGCTCCTACAATGAGCAGTTCTTC. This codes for CSALPPKSSYNEQFF.

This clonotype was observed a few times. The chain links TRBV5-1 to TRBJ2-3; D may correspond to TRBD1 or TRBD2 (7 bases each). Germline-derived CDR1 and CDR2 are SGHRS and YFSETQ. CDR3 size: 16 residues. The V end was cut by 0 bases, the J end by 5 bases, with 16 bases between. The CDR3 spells CASSLARTGEGDTQYF. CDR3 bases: TGCGCCAGCAGCTTGGCCAGAACAGGGGAGGGAGATACGCAGTATTTT.

CDR3 coding DNA: TGCAGTGCTAGGAAACCGGGGGGGTCAAGCAATCAGCCCCAGCATTTT. It codes for CSARKPGGSSNQPQHF. This chain uses TRBV20-1 with TRBJ1-5; TRBD1 is a possible D gene (5 bases). CDR1 and CDR2 from the germline V gene are DFQATT and SNEGSKA (reference sequence). The CDR3 sequence is 16 residues long. Trimming took 3 bases from V and 1 from J, leaving 16 bases between them.

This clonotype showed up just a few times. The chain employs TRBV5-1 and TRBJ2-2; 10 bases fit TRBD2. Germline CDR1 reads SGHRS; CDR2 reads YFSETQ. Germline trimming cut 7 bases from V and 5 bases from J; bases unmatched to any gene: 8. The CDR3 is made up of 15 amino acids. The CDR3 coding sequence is TGCGCCAGCCGCCTAGCGGGAGATCGGACCGGGGAGCTGTTTTTT. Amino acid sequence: CASRLAGDRTGELFF.